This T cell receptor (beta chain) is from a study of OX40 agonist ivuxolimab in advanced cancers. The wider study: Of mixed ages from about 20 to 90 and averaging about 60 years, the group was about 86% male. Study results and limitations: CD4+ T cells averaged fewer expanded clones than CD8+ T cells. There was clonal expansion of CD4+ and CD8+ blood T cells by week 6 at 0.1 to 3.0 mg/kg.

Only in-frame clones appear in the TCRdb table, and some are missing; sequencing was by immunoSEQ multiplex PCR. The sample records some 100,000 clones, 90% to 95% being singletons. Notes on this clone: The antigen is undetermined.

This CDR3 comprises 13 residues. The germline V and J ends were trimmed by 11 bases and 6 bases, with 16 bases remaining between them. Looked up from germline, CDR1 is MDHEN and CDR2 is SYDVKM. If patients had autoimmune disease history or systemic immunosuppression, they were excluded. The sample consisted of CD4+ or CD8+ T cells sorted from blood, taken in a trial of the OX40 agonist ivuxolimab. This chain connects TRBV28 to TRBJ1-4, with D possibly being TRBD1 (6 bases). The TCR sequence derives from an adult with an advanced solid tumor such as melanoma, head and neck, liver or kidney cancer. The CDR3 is CAVAGGADEKLFF. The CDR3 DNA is TGTGCCGTTGCGGGGGGCGCGGATGAAAAACTGTTTTTT.